This T cell receptor beta chain derives from a study of cytomegalovirus exposure and HLA in healthy donors. There are 13 residues in the CDR3. The V gene's germline CDR1 is GTSNPN and CDR2 SVGIG (reference sequence). J gave up 4 bases and V 3 bases, and 2 bases lay outside the gene matches. The primer mix had 60 Vbeta and 13 Jbeta primers. The repertoire was sequenced with immunoSEQ multiplex PCR; TCRdb's copy has only in-frame clones and lacks some. The sample consists of tens of thousands of clones, roughly 80% of them appearing once. Study-wide points: Confirmation in vitro established that a few CMV-associated chains were specific for CMV antigens. Later analysis demonstrated an association between a missense DCLRE1C variant and TCR beta V- and J-gene trimming. Some TCR beta chains (around 180 of them) were listed as cytomegalovirus-associated. Later analysis showed TCR association rates varying by HLA locus, highest for DRB1 and lowest for HLA-C.

With regard to this clone: Its specificity is unknown.

This chain links TRBV30 with TRBJ2-1, with 8 bases matching TRBD1. The receptor's source is a woman in her thirties in good health and CMV-seronegative. The sequencing input was PBMCs. The DNA of the CDR3 is TGTGCCTGGAGGTGGACAGGGTACAATGAGCAGTTCTTC. This translates into CAWRWTGYNEQFF.